The 25 T cell receptor beta chains below were found in one sample sequenced in a study of blood T cell repertoires in COVID-19. Repertoires were generated with immunoSEQ multiplex PCR, while TCRdb's copy carries only in-frame clones and drops some. Here the sample spans under 300,000 clones, around 87% being singletons. Material for sequencing was peripheral blood. The source is an older woman with active or convalescent COVID-19.

This clone came up once. V gene TRBV7-8 combines with J gene TRBJ2-3; weak D call: TRBD2 (5 bases). The germline V gene encodes CDR1 SGHVS and CDR2 FQNEAQ. The length of the CDR3 is 14 residues. Between the trimmed V and J ends, which lost 7 bases and 0 bases, there was a span of 11 bases. The CDR3 nucleotides read TGTGCCAGCATCCCACGGGGAAGCACAGATACGCAGTATTTT. Residues: CASIPRGSTDTQYF. Filled out from reference TRBV7-8 and TRBJ2-3, the complete variable domain reads GAGVSQSPRYKVAKRGQDVALRCDPISGHVSLFWYQQALGQGPEFLTYFQNEAQLDKSGLPSDRFFAERPEGSVSTLKIQRTQQEDSAVYLCASIPRGSTDTQYFGPGTRLTVL.

The rearrangement uses TRBV19 and TRBJ2-2; 10 bases map to TRBD1. The CDR3 runs to 16 residues. Germline CDR1 and CDR2: LNHDA and SQIVND (reference sequence). Trimming took 4 bases from V and 0 from J; bases not matched to a gene: 2. CDR3: CASSTGQGANTGELFF. DNA of the CDR3: TGTGCCAGTAGTACCGGACAGGGGGCGAACACCGGGGAGCTGTTTTTT.

This chain joins TRBV29-1 and TRBJ1-1, with D perhaps TRBD1 (5 bases). V lost 6 bases, J lost 0 bases, and 8 bases lay in between. This CDR3 region has 12 residues. CDR1 is SQVTM, CDR2 ANQGSEA, per germline. CDR3 bases: TGCAGCGTACCAGGGCTGAACACTGAAGCTTTCTTT. Its protein product is CSVPGLNTEAFF.

V usage is TRBV7-6 and J usage is TRBJ2-5; D may be TRBD1 (7 bases). The ends were cut back, 2 bases at V and 2 bases at J, with 18 bases in the middle. Germline CDR1 reads SGHVS; CDR2 reads FNYEAQ. The CDR3 contains 17 residues. CDR3: CASSLQGGFPTQETQYF. CDR3 DNA sequence: TGTGCCAGCAGCTTACAGGGGGGCTTTCCCACACAAGAGACCCAGTACTTC.

The CDR3 protein is CASSHGTGRGYTF. CDR3 nucleotides: TGTGCCAGCAGCCATGGGACAGGCCGGGGCTACACCTTC. This chain connects TRBV5-4 to TRBJ1-2; 8 bases line up with TRBD1. Germline-derived CDR1 and CDR2 are SGHNT and YYREEE (reference sequence). This CDR3 contains 13 residues. The V segment lost 4 bases and the J segment 8 bases; nucleotides outside the gene matches: 7. The full variable domain, its missing parts supplied by reference TRBV5-4 and TRBJ1-2, is ETGVTQSPTHLIKTRGQQVTLRCSSQSGHNTVSWYQQALGQGPQFIFQYYREEENGRGNFPPRFSGLQFPNYSSELNVNALELDDSALYLCASSHGTGRGYTFGSGTRLTVV.

The V call is TRBV12-5, the J call TRBJ2-7; D might be TRBD1 (5 bases). V lost 7 bases to trimming and J lost 6 bases, with 22 bases between them. There are 15 residues in the CDR3. Germline CDR1 is LGHNT and CDR2 is FRNRAP. CDR3 in amino acids: CASAQAGAKGSEQYF. The CDR3 DNA reads as TGTGCTAGTGCCCAAGCTGGGGCTAAGGGTTCCGAGCAGTACTTC.

The rearrangement links TRBV5-1 to TRBJ2-7; 7 nucleotides agree with TRBD1. This CDR3 comprises 14 residues. CDR1 and CDR2 (germline): SGHRS, YFSETQ. V trimming: 4 bases; J trimming: 4 bases; junction bases outside the gene matches: 8. DNA for the CDR3: TGCGCCAGCAGCGAATGGGACAGTCCTTACGAGCAGTACTTC. Residues: CASSEWDSPYEQYF. Supplemented by reference TRBV5-1 and TRBJ2-7, the full variable domain reads KAGVTQTPRYLIKTRGQQVTLSCSPISGHRSVSWYQQTPGQGLQFLFEYFSETQRNKGNFPGRFSGRQFSNSRSEMNVSTLELGDSALYLCASSEWDSPYEQYFGPGTRLTVT.

The rearrangement uses TRBV9 and TRBJ1-4, with D possibly matching TRBD1 (5 bases). Germline CDR1 is SGDLS and CDR2 is YYNGEE. The CDR3 totals 16 residues. V lost 0 bases and J lost 4, with 13 bases in between. CDR3 in DNA: TGTGCCAGCAGCGTAGGGCAGGGAATCGGTAATGAAAAACTGTTTTTT. Translating gives CASSVGQGIGNEKLFF.

The CDR3 nucleotides are TGTGCCAGTAGTATAGATCTTAGTTTCGCGACAGTAGGTGAAAAACTGTTTTTT. This gives the protein CASSIDLSFATVGEKLFF. The V call is TRBV19, the J call TRBJ1-4; a possible D gene is TRBD1 (5 bases). Trimming cost V 0 bases and J 7 bases, with 21 bases left between them. Germline values: CDR1 LNHDA, CDR2 SQIVND (reference sequence). The CDR3 spans 18 residues.

The rearrangement uses TRBV25-1 and TRBJ1-6, with TRBD1 as a possible D gene (5 bases). The CDR3 is 15 amino acids. The V end was cut by 6 bases, the J end by 7 bases, with 16 bases between. Germline lookup yields CDR1 MGHDK and CDR2 SYGVNS. CDR3 nucleotide sequence: TGTGCCAGCAGAGGGTCTGGGGCCTTGAATTCACCCCTCCACTTT. Amino acids: CASRGSGALNSPLHF. The whole variable domain, remainder taken from reference TRBV25-1 and TRBJ1-6, is EADIYQTPRYLVIGTGKKITLECSQTMGHDKMYWYQQDPGMELHLIHYSYGVNSTEKGDLSSESTVSRIRTEHFPLTLESARPSHTSQYLCASRGSGALNSPLHFGNGTRLTVT.

CDR3 DNA sequence: TGTGCCAGTAGTATAGGGGGGACTAACTACAATGAGCAGTTCTTC. Translating gives CASSIGGTNYNEQFF. The chain couples TRBV19 to TRBJ2-1; TRBD2 matches 7 bases. V was clipped by 1 base and J by 3 bases; unmatched bases: 3. The germline gives CDR1 LNHDA, CDR2 SQIVND (reference sequence). The CDR3 loop spans 15 amino acids.

Of note for this clone: This specimen includes other DNA sequences encoding the same CDR3. The V call is TRBV6-6, the J call TRBJ2-6, with D possibly matching TRBD2 (5 bases). The V gene's germline CDR1 is MNHNY and CDR2 SVGAGI (reference sequence). The CDR3 runs 15 residues. Trimming shortened V by 2 bases and J by 2 bases, and 7 bases separated the two germline ends. The CDR3, as DNA: TGTGCCAGCAGTTACGGAGGAGCTGGGGCCAACGTCCTGACTTTC. This encodes CASSYGGAGANVLTF.

The chain joins TRBV13 to TRBJ2-3, with 7 bases matching TRBD2. The CDR3 spans 14 residues. The V segment lost 2 bases and the J segment 5 bases; nucleotides outside the gene matches: 4. The V gene's germline CDR1 is PRHDT and CDR2 FYEKMQ (reference sequence). The CDR3 spells CASSLFGGRDTQYF. As DNA, the CDR3 is TGTGCCAGCAGCTTATTCGGGGGGAGAGATACGCAGTATTTT.

This rearrangement joins TRBV15 to TRBJ1-1; no definite D call. The CDR3 consists of 14 residues. V lost 3 bases and J 0 bases, leaving 8 bases between the germline ends. Germline CDR1 reads LNHNV; CDR2 reads YYDKDF (reference sequence). CDR3 sequence reads: CATSSPGLNTEAFF. The CDR3 DNA sequence: TGTGCCACCAGCAGTCCAGGCCTGAACACTGAAGCTTTCTTT.

The chain has TRBV27 and TRBJ1-2; TRBD1 matches 9 bases. V dropped 10 bases and J dropped 0; count of bases not matched to a gene: 9. The CDR3 length is 15 residues. CDR1 and CDR2 (germline): MNHEY, SMNVEV (reference sequence). DNA of the CDR3: TGTGCCACCGGACAGGGGTCGCTTCCTAACTATGGCTACACCTTC. Protein: CATGQGSLPNYGYTF.

In this sample, this clone turned up once. In nucleotides, the CDR3 is TGCGCCAGCAGCCGGTCCGGGACAGGGGGTTCAGCCCAGCATTTT. This gives the protein CASSRSGTGGSAQHF. The chain uses TRBV5-1 and TRBJ1-5, with TRBD1 matching over 11 bases. Germline CDR1 is SGHRS and CDR2 is YFSETQ. The ends lost 4 bases at V and 11 bases at J; junction bases unmatched: 11. This CDR3 has 15 amino acids.

The chain has TRBV5-1 and TRBJ1-6; D gene ambiguous. Germline V gives CDR1 SGHRS, CDR2 YFSETQ. V was cut by 0 bases and J by 6 bases, with 13 bases left in between. The CDR3 covers 16 residues. This chain's CDR3 is CASSLGSSAANSPLHF. DNA for the CDR3: TGCGCCAGCAGCTTGGGATCTTCAGCGGCTAATTCACCCCTCCACTTT.

This clone appeared a single time. Here the CDR3 reads CASSLDREGEKLFF. In nucleotides, the CDR3 is TGCGCCAGCAGCTTGGACAGGGAGGGAGAAAAACTGTTTTTT. The rearrangement uses TRBV5-1 and TRBJ1-4; possibly TRBD1 for D (6 bases). V shed 0 bases and J shed 8 bases, with 11 bases lying between them. CDR3 length equals 14 residues. The germline V gene has CDR1 SGHRS and CDR2 YFSETQ.

V gene TRBV10-3 combines with J gene TRBJ1-1; 8 bases match TRBD1. Looked up from germline, CDR1 is ENHRY and CDR2 is SYGVKD. The CDR3 spans 15 residues. V lost 6 bases to trimming and J lost 0 bases; unmatched junction nucleotides: 6. CDR3 DNA sequence: TGTGCCATCAGCCGGACAGGGACAATGAACACTGAAGCTTTCTTT. This translates into CAISRTGTMNTEAFF.

This clone has a single count. The V call is TRBV7-9, the J call TRBJ2-1; 9 nucleotides match TRBD1. Germline V lookup: CDR1 SEHNR, CDR2 FQNEAQ (reference sequence). V dropped 6 bases and J dropped 6; count of bases not matched to a gene: 12. The CDR3 has 16 amino acids. The CDR3 sequence: CASRNPTRTGVNEQFF. The CDR3 DNA reads TGTGCCAGCAGAAACCCGACGAGGACAGGGGTCAATGAGCAGTTCTTC.

This chain links TRBV18 with TRBJ1-5; the match to TRBD1 covers 9 bases. Germline V lookup: CDR1 KGHSH, CDR2 LQKENI. V gave up 5 bases and J gave up 4 bases; unmatched junction bases: 6. The CDR3 is 15 residues long. CDR3 residues: CASSSGQGGNQPQHF. The DNA for the CDR3 is TGTGCCAGCTCATCGGGACAGGGAGGGAATCAGCCCCAGCATTTT.

This rearrangement joins TRBV7-8 to TRBJ1-6, with D perhaps TRBD1 (6 bases). Germline assignment: CDR1 SGHVS and CDR2 FQNEAQ. The CDR3 is 17 amino acids. V was shortened by 5 bases and J by 8 bases, with 22 bases between the two germline ends. In DNA form, the CDR3 reads TGTGCCAGCAGCCCTGGTGCAGGGGTCCTCGCTCATTCACCCCTCCACTTT. This gives the protein CASSPGAGVLAHSPLHF.

Comment on this clone: The germline gene is not matched at one end of the junction; a read error may be the cause. V gene TRBV7-2 combines with J gene TRBJ2-7; 9 positions match TRBD2. The germline CDR1 and CDR2 sequences are SGHTA and FQGNSA. The CDR3 has 15 residues. CDR3 in amino acids: CASSFNGGGAEERYF. The CDR3 region has the DNA TGTGCCAGCAGCTTCAATGGCGGGGGGGCCGAGGAGCGGTACTTC.

The gene calls are TRBV7-9 and TRBJ2-2; D gene ambiguous. The CDR3 covers 16 residues. Per germline, CDR1 SEHNR and CDR2 FQNEAQ (reference sequence). Trimming took off 3 bases at V and 4 bases at J, with 15 bases between the two ends. DNA for the CDR3: TGTGCCAGCAGCTTGCTCGGGTGGCCGAGCACCGGGGAGCTGTTTTTT. Encoded protein: CASSLLGWPSTGELFF.

The rearrangement uses TRBV6-2 or TRBV6-3 and TRBJ1-2; possibly TRBD1 for D (6 bases). The CDR3 extends over 14 amino acids. Germline V gives CDR1 MNHEY, CDR2 SVGEGT. Trimming removed 2 bases from V and 12 bases from J, with 19 bases in between. CDR3 nucleotides: TGTGCCAGCAGTTACGGGACAACACCCTCTCGGGACACCTTC. It translates to CASSYGTTPSRDTF.